These 9 T cell receptor beta chains were sequenced from one sample in a study of early T cells in non-severe SARS-CoV-2 infection. In TCRdb, the 5' RACE reads were re-called with MiXCR into one record per CDR3 protein. This sample carries tens of thousands of distinct CDR3 sequences, around 4.7% of them seen once, and the ten largest clones take approximately 4.9%. Sequenced input: whole blood. All receptors derive from an adult who was a healthcare worker with PCR-confirmed SARS-CoV-2 infection or an uninfected control (not recorded which).

This clonotype came up many times. V usage is TRBV5-5 and J usage is TRBJ2-1; the D gene is possibly TRBD2 (6 bases). Germline V gene data show CDR1 as SGHKS and CDR2 as YYEKEE (reference sequence). The CDR3 runs 14 residues. V was pared by 0 bases and J by 7 bases, with 11 bases between. CDR3 coding DNA: TGTGCCAGCAGCTTGGTGGGGGGAGGAAATGAGCAGTTCTTC. The encoded protein is CASSLVGGGNEQFF.

On this clonotype itself: This may be a read error, as it is one base from a much larger clone. This chain joins TRBV6-2 or TRBV6-3 and TRBJ1-1; TRBD1 is a possible D gene (5 bases). CDR1 and CDR2 from the germline V gene are MNHEY and SVGEGT. This CDR3 is 11 amino acids long. The V gene lost 8 bases and the J gene lost 2 bases, with 6 bases spanning the gap. The CDR3 region has the DNA TGTGCCAGCGGACAAAACACTGAAGCTTTCTTT. Its translation: CASGQNTEAFF.

This clonotype showed up many times. The chain couples TRBV7-2 to TRBJ1-4; TRBD1 matches 10 bases. Trimming at V came to 5 bases and at J to 7 bases, leaving 4 bases not matched to a gene. Looked up from germline, CDR1 is SGHTA and CDR2 is FQGNSA. The CDR3 is made up of 14 amino acids. CDR3 nucleotides: TGTGCCAGCAGCGCGGACAGGGGGGCTGAAAAACTGTTTTTT. Translation gives CASSADRGAEKLFF.

J is TRBJ1-5 and V is TRBV5-1, with D possibly being TRBD1 (5 bases). The germline CDR1 and CDR2 sequences are SGHRS and YFSETQ. The CDR3 runs to 15 residues. V was shortened by 0 bases and J by 0 bases, with 7 bases between the two germline ends. Here the CDR3 DNA reads TGCGCCAGCAGCTTGGCAGGGTATAGCAATCAGCCCCAGCATTTT. Translating it yields CASSLAGYSNQPQHF.

In its sample, this clonotype was seen many times. This chain links TRBV7-3 with TRBJ2-7, with 8 bases that match TRBD1. Losses at the gene ends were 1 base for V and 4 bases for J; bases not matched to a gene: 9. This CDR3 is built from 16 residues. Germline CDR1 is SGHTA and CDR2 is FQGTGA. In DNA form, the CDR3 reads TGTGCCAGCAGCTTAATTCAGAGGCAGGGGGCATACGAGCAGTACTTC. Translation gives CASSLIQRQGAYEQYF.

This clonotype came up a few times. This chain links TRBV3-1 with TRBJ1-1, with D unclear. Germline lookup yields CDR1 LGHDT and CDR2 YNNKEL (reference sequence). The V end was cut by 0 bases, the J end by 9 bases, with 14 bases between. CDR3 size: 14 residues. CDR3 DNA sequence: TGTGCCAGCAGCCAAGAAATGGACGTACTCAAAGCTTTCTTT. It specifies CASSQEMDVLKAFF.

This clonotype was observed at least ten times. The chain is built from TRBV6-4 and TRBJ2-7; a possible D gene is TRBD2 (5 bases). Germline-derived CDR1 and CDR2 are MRHNA and SNTAGT. The CDR3 totals 11 residues. V lost 6 bases and J lost 2, with 5 bases in between. CDR3 coding DNA: TGTGCCAGCAGAGCGGCCTACGAGCAGTACTTC. Its protein product is CASRAAYEQYF.

The chain carries TRBV20-1 and TRBJ2-1; 9 bases are shared with TRBD2. CDR3 length: 15 amino acids. Germline CDR1 and CDR2: DFQATT and SNEGSKA (reference sequence). Germline trimming cut 2 bases from V and 2 bases from J; bases unmatched to any gene: 4. The CDR3 loop reads CSARFLAGAYNEQFF. CDR3 sequence (DNA): TGCAGTGCTAGATTCTTAGCGGGAGCCTACAATGAGCAGTTCTTC.

This clonotype was counted only a few times. The chain couples TRBV7-3 to TRBJ2-3; weak D call: TRBD2 (6 bases). The CDR3 is 15 residues long. The germline gives CDR1 SGHTA, CDR2 FQGTGA. Trimming left V 2 bases short and J 2 bases short, with 11 bases between. The CDR3 loop reads CASSLEGGDTDTQYF. Written as DNA, the CDR3 is TGTGCCAGCAGCTTAGAGGGCGGGGACACAGATACGCAGTATTTT.